This TCR beta chain stems from a study of cytomegalovirus exposure and HLA in healthy donors. Looking at the study overall: An earlier analysis identified 117 million unique TCR beta sequences in about 179 million T cells. General study findings and limits: Earlier findings revealed that most TCR beta V segments proved productive either about 90% or about 30% of the time. A later analysis linked a missense variant in DCLRE1C to the trimming of TCR beta V and J genes. Using the classifier, cytomegalovirus status was reportedly diagnosed with high specificity and sensitivity.

The germline V gene has CDR1 SNHLY and CDR2 FYNNEI. V was clipped by 3 bases and J by 6 bases; unmatched bases: 5. This CDR3 has 14 residues. The PCR used 60 Vbeta and 13 Jbeta primers. Profiled with immunoSEQ multiplex PCR; TCRdb holds only in-frame clones, not every one. Among 140,000 or so clones listed, about four fifths were seen once. About this clone: Antigen unknown.

Sequenced material: PBMCs. This rearrangement joins TRBV2 to TRBJ2-1; 7 bases agree with TRBD2. This clonotype was obtained from a woman younger than 35 in good health and CMV-seropositive. DNA for the CDR3: TGTGCCAGCAGTGATTGGGGGACTATCAATGAGCAGTTCTTC. It codes for CASSDWGTINEQFF.